Sequencing of this T cell receptor beta chain was carried out in a study of PD-1 blockade in classical Hodgkin lymphoma. Study as a whole: Patients were dosed intravenously with nivolumab at 3 mg/kg every 2 weeks. Study findings and constraints: By C4D1, CD4+ diversity increased significantly, especially in complete responders. Healthy donors reportedly exceeded newly diagnosed patients in baseline TCR diversity. Partial responders and progressors had significantly lower baseline TCR diversity.

Generated by immunoSEQ multiplex PCR, the TCRdb table keeps only in-frame clones and is missing some. The table records 7,000 to 9,000 clones, approximately 79% of them present only once. Brentuximab vedotin exposure varied among the patients, all of whom had relapsed after autologous stem cell transplantation. This clone was detected only once. Its antigen is undetermined. CDR1 and CDR2 (germline): GTSNPN, SVGIG (reference sequence). V dropped 3 bases and J dropped 5 bases, with 11 bases sitting between them. The CDR3 extends over 13 amino acids. The specimen comprised peripheral blood mononuclear cells (PBMCs), sampled at baseline. The V gene is TRBV30, the J gene TRBJ2-1; no reliable D call. This sequence originates from a human donor with classical Hodgkin lymphoma. CDR3 in amino acids: CAWSSRRNNEQFF. The CDR3 coding sequence is TGTGCCTGGAGCAGCAGGAGAAACAATGAGCAGTTCTTC.